This TCR beta chain is from a study of blood T cell repertoires in COVID-19. At the level of the study: Acute-phase and convalescent COVID-19 samples originated in the United States, Italy and Spain. The analysed material was cDNA or gDNA that came from T cells, B-cell-depleted T cells, or PBMCs.

Study processing details: It was from reference gene primer amplification that nucleated cell counts were estimated. Assay: immunoSEQ multiplex PCR; the TCRdb copy retains only in-frame clones and omits some. The V and J calls and clone size were taken over from that table, and D and trimming were inferred from the DNA. This table holds 300,000 to 450,000 clones, roughly 90% found once. The CDR3 has 15 residues. The germline gives CDR1 MNHNS, CDR2 SASEGT. V lost 1 base and J 2 bases, leaving 9 bases between the germline ends. Seattle cases were enrolled at active infection and followed longitudinally.

This TCR was sampled from a woman in her twenties or thirties with COVID-19, enrolled during active disease. What was sequenced was peripheral blood. The V call is TRBV6-1, the J call TRBJ1-3, with D uncertain. The CDR3 loop reads CASSEGSGPGNTIYF. DNA for the CDR3: TGTGCCAGCAGTGAAGGCTCGGGTCCTGGAAACACCATATATTTT.